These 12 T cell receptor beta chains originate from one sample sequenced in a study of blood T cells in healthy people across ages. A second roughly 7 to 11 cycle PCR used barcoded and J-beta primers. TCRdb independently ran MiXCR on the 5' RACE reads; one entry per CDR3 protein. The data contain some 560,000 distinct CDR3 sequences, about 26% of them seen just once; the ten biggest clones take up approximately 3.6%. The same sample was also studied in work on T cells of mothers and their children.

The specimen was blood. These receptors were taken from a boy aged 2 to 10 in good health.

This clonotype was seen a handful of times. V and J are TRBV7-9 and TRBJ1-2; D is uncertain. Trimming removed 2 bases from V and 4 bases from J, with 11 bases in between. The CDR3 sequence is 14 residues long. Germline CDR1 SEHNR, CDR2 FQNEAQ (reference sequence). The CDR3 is CASSLTASSYGYTF. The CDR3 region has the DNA TGTGCCAGCAGCTTAACTGCTTCTTCCTATGGCTACACCTTC.

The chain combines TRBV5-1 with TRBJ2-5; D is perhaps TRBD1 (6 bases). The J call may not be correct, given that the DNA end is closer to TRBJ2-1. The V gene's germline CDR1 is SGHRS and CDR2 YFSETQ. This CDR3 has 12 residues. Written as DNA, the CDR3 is TGCGCCAGCAGCTTACAGGGTTATGAGCAGTTCTTC. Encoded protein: CASSLQGYEQFF.

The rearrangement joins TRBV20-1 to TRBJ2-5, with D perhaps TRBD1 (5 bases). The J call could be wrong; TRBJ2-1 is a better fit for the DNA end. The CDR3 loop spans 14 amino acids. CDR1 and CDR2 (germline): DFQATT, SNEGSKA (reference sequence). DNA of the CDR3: TGCAGTGCTAGAGATGGGGCTTCCTACAATGAGCAGTTCTTC. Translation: CSARDGASYNEQFF.

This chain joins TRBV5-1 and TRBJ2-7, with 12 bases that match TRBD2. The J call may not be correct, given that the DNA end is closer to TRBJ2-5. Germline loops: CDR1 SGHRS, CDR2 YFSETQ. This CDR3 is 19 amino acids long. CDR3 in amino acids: CASSSNPPSSGGAWETQYF. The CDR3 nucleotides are TGCGCCAGCAGCTCAAATCCTCCCTCTAGCGGGGGGGCCTGGGAGACCCAGTACTTC.

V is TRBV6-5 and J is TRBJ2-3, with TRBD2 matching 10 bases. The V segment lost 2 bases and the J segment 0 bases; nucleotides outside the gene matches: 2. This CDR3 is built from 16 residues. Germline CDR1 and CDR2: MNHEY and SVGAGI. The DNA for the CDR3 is TGTGCCAGCAGTTACCAACTAGCGGGGAGCACAGATACGCAGTATTTT. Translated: CASSYQLAGSTDTQYF.

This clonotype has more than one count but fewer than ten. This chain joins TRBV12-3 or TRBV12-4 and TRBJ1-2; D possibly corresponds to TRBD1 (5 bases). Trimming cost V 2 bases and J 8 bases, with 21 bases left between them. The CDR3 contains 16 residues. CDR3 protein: CASSLNGAADGRGYTF. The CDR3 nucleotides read TGTGCCAGCAGTTTAAACGGGGCAGCCGATGGTCGGGGCTACACCTTC.

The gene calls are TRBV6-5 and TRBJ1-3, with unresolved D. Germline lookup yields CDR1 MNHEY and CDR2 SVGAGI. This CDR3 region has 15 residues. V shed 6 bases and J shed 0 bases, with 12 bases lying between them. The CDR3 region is CASSRLTNSGNTIYF. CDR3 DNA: TGTGCCAGCAGCCGCCTGACAAACTCTGGAAACACCATATATTTT.

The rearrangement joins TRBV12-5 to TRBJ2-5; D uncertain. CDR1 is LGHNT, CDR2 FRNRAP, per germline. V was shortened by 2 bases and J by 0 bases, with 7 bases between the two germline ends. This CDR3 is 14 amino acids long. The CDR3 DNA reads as TGTGCTAGTGGTTTGTTCCAGTACCAAGAGACCCAGTACTTC. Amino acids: CASGLFQYQETQYF. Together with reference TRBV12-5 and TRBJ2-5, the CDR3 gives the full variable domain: DARVTQTPRHKVTEMGQEVTMRCQPILGHNTVFWYRQTMMQGLELLAYFRNRAPLDDSGMPKDRFSAEMPDATLATLKIQPSEPRDSAVYFCASGLFQYQETQYFGPGTRLLVL.

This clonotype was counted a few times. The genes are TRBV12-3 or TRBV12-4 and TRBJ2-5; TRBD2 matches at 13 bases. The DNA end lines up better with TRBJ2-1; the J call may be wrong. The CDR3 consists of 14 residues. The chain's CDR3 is CASTGTSGNNEQFF. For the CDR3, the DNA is TGTGCCAGCACCGGGACTAGCGGGAACAATGAGCAGTTCTTC.

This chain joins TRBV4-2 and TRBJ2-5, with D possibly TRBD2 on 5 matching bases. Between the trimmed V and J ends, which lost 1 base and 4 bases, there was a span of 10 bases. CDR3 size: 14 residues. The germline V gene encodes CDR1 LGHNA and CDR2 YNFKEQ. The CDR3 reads CASSQGAGRETQYF. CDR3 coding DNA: TGTGCCAGCAGCCAAGGGGCGGGTCGAGAGACCCAGTACTTC.

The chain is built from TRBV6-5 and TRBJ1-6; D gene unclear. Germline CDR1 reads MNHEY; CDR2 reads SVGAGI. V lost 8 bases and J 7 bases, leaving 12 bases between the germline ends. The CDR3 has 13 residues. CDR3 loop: CASRRARNSPLHF. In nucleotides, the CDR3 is TGTGCCAGCCGGAGGGCCAGGAATTCACCCCTCCACTTT.

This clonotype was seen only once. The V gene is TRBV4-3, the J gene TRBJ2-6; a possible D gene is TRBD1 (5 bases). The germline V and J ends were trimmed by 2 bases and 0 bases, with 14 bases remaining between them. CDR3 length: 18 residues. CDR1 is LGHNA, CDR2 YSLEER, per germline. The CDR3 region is CASSQFLQALSGANVLTF. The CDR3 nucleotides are TGCGCCAGCAGCCAATTCTTACAGGCCCTCTCTGGGGCCAACGTCCTGACTTTC.